The 21 T cell receptor beta chains presented below share a single source sample, sequenced in a study of T cells after yellow fever vaccination. TCRdb used MiXCR to reprocess the 5' RACE reads, holding one entry per CDR3 protein. Of over 45,000 distinct CDR3 sequences listed, about 5% are singletons. Source: PBMCs, either bulk or a sorted T-cell subset (CD4+, CD8+, memory, or dextramer-sorted; not recorded which), taken on the day of the yellow fever booster vaccination. The receptors derive from a man between 18 and 35 years old who received the YFV17D yellow fever vaccine.

This clonotype was picked up a small number of times. V usage is TRBV4-1 and J usage is TRBJ1-2, with a weak D call TRBD1 (6 bases). Trimming shortened V by 4 bases and J by 4 bases, and 13 bases separated the two germline ends. Germline V CDR1 and CDR2: MGHRA, YSYEKL. CDR3 length: 14 amino acids. The CDR3 nucleotides read TGCGCCAGCAGCCCAAAAACAGGGACCTATGGCTACACCTTC. This gives the protein CASSPKTGTYGYTF.

The gene calls are TRBV11-3 and TRBJ2-2; perhaps D is TRBD1 or TRBD2 (5 bases each). Trimming took off 5 bases at V and 6 bases at J, with 13 bases between the two ends. The germline V gene has CDR1 SGHNT and CDR2 YENEEA. This CDR3 is built from 14 residues. The CDR3 reads CASSRTGTAGELFF. In DNA, the CDR3 is TGTGCCAGCAGCAGGACCGGGACCGCCGGGGAGCTGTTTTTT.

This clonotype was counted between two and nine times. This chain connects TRBV9 to TRBJ2-5; 8 bases align to TRBD2. J was trimmed by 2 bases and V by 0 bases; bases with no gene match: 18. This CDR3 is built from 20 residues. Germline V lookup: CDR1 SGDLS, CDR2 YYNGEE. The CDR3 region has the DNA TGTGCCAGCAGCGTAGCTTCTCGCGGGGGGCTGGGTACGACACAAGAGACCCAGTACTTC. This gives the protein CASSVASRGGLGTTQETQYF.

This clonotype was recorded a few times. The chain joins TRBV19 to TRBJ2-6, with 8 bases lining up with TRBD1. The CDR3 is 18 residues long. Germline CDR1 and CDR2: LNHDA and SQIVND (reference sequence). Germline trimming cut 5 bases from V and 2 bases from J; bases unmatched to any gene: 11. CDR3 nucleotides: TGTGCCAGTAGTTTCTGGACAGGGAGGAGGACTGGGGCCAACGTCCTGACTTTC. It encodes CASSFWTGRRTGANVLTF.

This chain uses TRBV7-9 with TRBJ2-5; D may be TRBD2 (6 bases). CDR3 length: 13 amino acids. Germline V gene lookup returns CDR1 SEHNR and CDR2 FQNEAQ (reference sequence). V was cut by 1 base and J by 5 bases, with 8 bases left in between. DNA of the CDR3: TGTGCCAGCAGCTTAGTCCTAGCGGAGACCCAGTACTTC. Residues: CASSLVLAETQYF.

The DNA of the CDR3 is TGCAGTGCTAGTAGGGACTCACGTTACAATGAGCAGTTCTTC. As protein: CSASRDSRYNEQFF. This chain links TRBV20-1 with TRBJ2-1, with D possibly matching TRBD2 (6 bases). In germline, CDR1 is DFQATT, CDR2 SNEGSKA (reference sequence). Between the trimmed V and J ends, which lost 3 bases and 4 bases, there was a span of 13 bases. The length of the CDR3 is 14 residues.

The gene calls are TRBV27 and TRBJ2-7; no firm D call. The germline V gene has CDR1 MNHEY and CDR2 SMNVEV (reference sequence). The V end was cut by 6 bases, the J end by 0 bases, with 9 bases between. The CDR3 totals 13 residues. As DNA, the CDR3 is TGTGCCAGCAGCATACAGTTCTCCTACGAGCAGTACTTC. This gives the protein CASSIQFSYEQYF.

A few counts support this clonotype. The chain has TRBV28 and TRBJ2-7; TRBD1 is a possible D gene (7 bases). Looked up from germline, CDR1 is MDHEN and CDR2 is SYDVKM. The CDR3 has 15 amino acids. The V end was cut by 2 bases, the J end by 3 bases, with 14 bases between. The CDR3 nucleotides are TGTGCCAGCAGTTTAAGGGCGGGACAGATCTACGAGCAGTACGTC. This sequence encodes CASSLRAGQIYEQYV.

This clonotype was seen at least ten times. V is TRBV5-1 and J is TRBJ2-5, with D possibly matching TRBD2 (5 bases). CDR3 length: 13 amino acids. In germline, CDR1 is SGHRS, CDR2 YFSETQ. V was shortened by 3 bases and J by 3 bases, with 9 bases between the two germline ends. Here the CDR3 DNA reads TGCGCCAGCAGCTCGGTCGGGGAAGAGACCCAGTACTTC. Its translation: CASSSVGEETQYF. The entire variable domain, with the rest obtained from reference TRBV5-1 and TRBJ2-5, is as follows: KAGVTQTPRYLIKTRGQQVTLSCSPISGHRSVSWYQQTPGQGLQFLFEYFSETQRNKGNFPGRFSGRQFSNSRSEMNVSTLELGDSALYLCASSSVGEETQYFGPGTRLLVL.

This clonotype was found a few times. This chain uses TRBV7-9 with TRBJ2-1; 7 bases agree with TRBD2. The CDR3 runs to 17 residues. Germline V gene data show CDR1 as SEHNR and CDR2 as FQNEAQ (reference sequence). The J segment lost 0 bases and the V segment lost 7 bases, leaving 12 bases of the junction unmatched. The CDR3, as DNA: TGTGCCAGCACTCCTAAGGAGCGGGGCAGCTCCTACAATGAGCAGTTCTTC. Its protein product is CASTPKERGSSYNEQFF.

The J gene is TRBJ1-1, the V gene TRBV29-1; the match to TRBD1 covers 8 bases. The V gene end was trimmed by 6 bases and the J gene end by 5 bases; junction bases not matched to a gene: 11. Germline CDR1 and CDR2: SQVTM and ANQGSEA. The CDR3 loop spans 14 amino acids. CDR3 loop: CSVGSIQGGTEAFF. The CDR3 bases are TGCAGCGTCGGGTCTATACAGGGGGGGACTGAAGCTTTCTTT. Full variable domain (remainder filled in from reference TRBV29-1 and TRBJ1-1): SAVISQKPSRDICQRGTSLTIQCQVDSQVTMMFWYRQQPGQSLTLIATANQGSEATYESGFVIDKFPISRPNLTFSTLTVSNMSPEDSSIYLCSVGSIQGGTEAFFGQGTRLTVV.

This clonotype showed up many times. The genes are TRBV29-1 and TRBJ2-1; TRBD1 might be the D (5 bases). Germline V gives CDR1 SQVTM, CDR2 ANQGSEA. The V gene lost 4 bases and the J gene lost 5 bases, with 12 bases spanning the gap. There are 13 residues in the CDR3. The CDR3 region is CSVVQGWNNEQFF. The CDR3 DNA is TGCAGCGTTGTTCAGGGCTGGAACAATGAGCAGTTCTTC.

There are many counts of this clonotype. The J gene is TRBJ2-6, the V gene TRBV13; TRBD1 aligns across 8 bases. Germline V CDR1 and CDR2: PRHDT, FYEKMQ (reference sequence). With V trimmed by 5 bases and J by 0 bases, 6 bases remained unmatched. The CDR3 runs to 17 residues. The CDR3 DNA sequence: TGTGCCAGCAGCCAAGGGACAGGCCCCTCTGGGGCCAACGTCCTGACTTTC. The encoded protein is CASSQGTGPSGANVLTF.

This clonotype showed up many times. The gene calls are TRBV5-1 and TRBJ2-7; weak D call: TRBD2 (5 bases). V was clipped by 0 bases and J by 2 bases, with 9 bases between them. Germline V gene data show CDR1 as SGHRS and CDR2 as YFSETQ. The CDR3 contains 14 residues. Here the CDR3 DNA reads TGCGCCAGCAGCTTGGGGGAGAGACCCTACGAGCAGTACTTC. Its protein product is CASSLGERPYEQYF.

This clonotype was seen ten or more times. V is TRBV4-2 and J is TRBJ2-2, with D unclear. The germline gives CDR1 LGHNA, CDR2 YNFKEQ. The CDR3 totals 13 residues. Trimming pared 0 bases from V and 8 bases from J, leaving 7 bases between. CDR3 in amino acids: CASSQDLFGELFF. The DNA of the CDR3 is TGTGCCAGCAGCCAAGACCTGTTTGGGGAGCTGTTTTTT.

This clonotype was recorded a few times. The chain couples TRBV5-1 to TRBJ1-1; 11 bases are a match to TRBD1. The CDR3 extends over 16 amino acids. CDR1 is SGHRS, CDR2 YFSETQ, per germline. V was pared by 0 bases and J by 6 bases, with 7 bases of the junction left unmatched. CDR3 amino acids: CASSLALGQGVSEAFF. CDR3 coding DNA: TGCGCCAGCAGCTTGGCCCTGGGACAGGGGGTCTCTGAAGCTTTCTTT.

The table lists this clonotype with many counts. The gene calls are TRBV5-1 and TRBJ2-1; D is unresolved. Per the germline V gene, CDR1 is SGHRS and CDR2 is YFSETQ. The CDR3 totals 16 residues. The V end was cut by 0 bases, the J end by 2 bases, with 12 bases between. CDR3 sequence reads: CASSLGETLPYNEQFF. CDR3 DNA sequence: TGCGCCAGCAGCTTGGGGGAAACCCTCCCCTACAATGAGCAGTTCTTC. Drawing the rest from reference TRBV5-1 and TRBJ2-1, the complete variable domain is KAGVTQTPRYLIKTRGQQVTLSCSPISGHRSVSWYQQTPGQGLQFLFEYFSETQRNKGNFPGRFSGRQFSNSRSEMNVSTLELGDSALYLCASSLGETLPYNEQFFGPGTRLTVL.

The V gene is TRBV7-2, the J gene TRBJ1-2; D gene unclear. The CDR3 runs 14 residues. V lost 3 bases and J lost 1, with 9 bases in between. The germline gives CDR1 SGHTA, CDR2 FQGNSA. The CDR3 coding sequence is TGTGCCAGCAGCTTTGGAGGAGTTAACTATGGCTACACCTTC. This gives the protein CASSFGGVNYGYTF.

A note on this clonotype: A junction end diverges from the germline sequence, so it may reflect a read error. The chain recombines TRBV5-1 with TRBJ2-1; D is tentatively TRBD1 or TRBD2 (5 bases each). This CDR3 is built from 13 residues. Germline V lookup: CDR1 SGHRS, CDR2 YFSETQ. The CDR3 sequence is CASSFGGYIEQFF. CDR3 in DNA: TGCGCCAGCAGCTTTGGGGGATACATTGAGCAGTTCTTC.

This clonotype was seen ten or more times. The chain is built from TRBV7-9 and TRBJ2-5; D is perhaps TRBD1 or TRBD2 (6 bases each). Trimming left V 4 bases short and J 11 bases short, with 26 bases between. The CDR3 sequence is 16 residues long. Germline V CDR1 and CDR2: SEHNR, FQNEAQ (reference sequence). Here the CDR3 reads CASSSILGGPKGGQYF. The CDR3 coding sequence is TGTGCCAGCAGCTCGATCCTCGGGGGCCCCAAAGGAGGACAGTACTTC.

This clonotype was seen many times. This chain uses TRBV5-1 with TRBJ1-1, with 8 bases fitting TRBD1. Trimming removed 4 bases from V and 1 base from J; junction bases left unmatched: 3. The CDR3 runs 14 residues. Looked up from germline, CDR1 is SGHRS and CDR2 is YFSETQ. CDR3 DNA sequence: TGCGCCAGCAGCATAGGACAGGGGAACACTGAAGCTTTCTTT. It translates to CASSIGQGNTEAFF.